This T cell receptor beta chain was identified during a study of T cells after yellow fever vaccination (dated by TCRdb to about 2019). Context from the whole study: The SMART-Seq v4 Ultra Low Input RNA kit was used to prepare libraries from fractions with low cell numbers. Blood was collected at multiple timepoints before and after primary and secondary immunization, and bulk PBMC replicates and cell subsets were isolated. Two healthy male donors, one aged 18 to 29 and one aged 30 to 40 years, were included in the cohort. Bulk TCR alpha and beta repertoires were sequenced longitudinally to track T-cell clones before and after primary and booster YFV17D yellow fever vaccination.

TCR cDNA was synthesized by 5'RACE template switching, through which a universal primer site and unique molecular identifiers were introduced. cDNA synthesis was primed from both the TCR alpha and TCR beta constant segments. Two PCR steps were used to amplify libraries, with sample barcodes and sequencing adapters being added in the second step. Sequencing of the libraries was done on either Illumina HiSeq 2500 (2x100 bp) or NovaSeq (2x150 bp). In the original analysis: MIGEC handled demultiplexing of reads and collapsing into UMI consensus sequences, while MiXCR performed V(D)J alignment. Using edgeR on replicate PBMC samples, clonotypes were called vaccine-responding if FDR was below 0.01 and the log2 fold change was above 5 up to day 15. CD4 or CD8 identity was assigned to each bulk clonotype according to whether the clonotype was present at higher abundance in the sequenced CD4 repertoire or the sequenced CD8 repertoire. TCRdb ran its own pipeline on the public reads, namely fastp trimming at Q25 and MiXCR clone calling, and kept in-frame beta chains. Rows with a matching CDR3 protein are joined into one entry that keeps the most common DNA and genes. The V and J calls reflect TCRdb's pipeline rather than the authors' work. The sample table lists hundreds of thousands of distinct CDR3 sequences, about 13% of them with a count of one. The ten biggest clones cover around 15% of the sample.

Results and caveats for the whole study, not just this receptor: Most clones expanded after primary vaccination were re-detected after the booster (almost 98% of CD4 and around 88% of CD8), suggesting broad memory maintenance. Compared with the primary T-cell response, the secondary T-cell response was weaker but faster, peaking on day 5 rather than day 15. Only a couple of donors were included in the study, so the extent to which the findings can be generalized is limited. A small fraction of clonotypes appeared in both the CD4 and CD8 compartments, likely as a result of convergent recombination. Because abundant contaminating clonotypes from the bulk population could be contained in FACS-sorted repertoires, computational filtering was required.

The treatment or condition label, as the study defines it: live attenuated yellow fever vaccine strain. At each blood-draw timepoint, two biological replicates of bulk PBMCs were collected. PBMCs were isolated from peripheral blood using a standard Ficoll-Paque protocol. RNA was extracted with TriZol from bulk PBMCs, CD4 and CD8 fractions, and dextramer-positive and dextramer-negative fractions. CDR1 and CDR2, per the germline V gene, are SGHDT and YYEEEE. The CDR3, from cysteine to phenylalanine, totals 13 residues. The CDR3 DNA has 39 bases and is translated from base 1. V lost 7 bases and J lost 6 bases, and the count of bases not matched to a germline gene is 4. Regarding this clonotype: What antigen it recognizes has not been identified. The sample holds no much larger clone one base away, and base qualities are not on file.

The clonotype originates from a man aged 25 to 40 who received the YFV17D yellow fever vaccine. The chain couples TRBV5-6 to TRBJ2-2, and 9 junctional nucleotides match TRBD2. The source was PBMCs, collected on the day of the yellow fever booster vaccination. The DNA sequence is given as TGTGCCAGCGTAGCGGGAGCTGCCGGGGAGCTGTTTTTT. It specifies CASVAGAAGELFF.